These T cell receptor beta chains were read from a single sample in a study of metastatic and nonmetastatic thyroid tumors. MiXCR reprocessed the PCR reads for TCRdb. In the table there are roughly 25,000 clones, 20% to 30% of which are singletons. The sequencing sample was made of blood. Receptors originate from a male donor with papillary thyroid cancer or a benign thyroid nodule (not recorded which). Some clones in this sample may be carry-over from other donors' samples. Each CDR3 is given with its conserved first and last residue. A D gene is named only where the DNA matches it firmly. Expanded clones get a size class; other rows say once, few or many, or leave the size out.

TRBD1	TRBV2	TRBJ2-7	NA	CASSVFRDRVYEQYF	TGTGCCAGCAGTGTGTTCCGGGACAGGGTTTACGAGCAGTACTTC
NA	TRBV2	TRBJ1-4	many	CASSGTGVGNEKLFF	TGTGCCAGCAGTGGTACCGGGGTTGGTAATGAAAAACTGTTTTTT
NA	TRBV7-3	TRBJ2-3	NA	CASSLSGGSSTDTQYF	TGTGCCAGCAGCTTAAGCGGGGGCTCTAGCACAGATACGCAGTATTTT
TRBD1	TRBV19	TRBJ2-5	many	CASSINGQGQETQYF	TGTGCCAGTAGTATAAATGGACAGGGGCAAGAGACCCAGTACTTC
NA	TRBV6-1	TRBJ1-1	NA	CASSFAPSAREAFF	TGTGCCAGCAGTTTTGCGCCGTCCGCCAGAGAAGCTTTCTTT
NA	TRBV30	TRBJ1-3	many	CAWKVQGSSTIYF	TGTGCCTGGAAGGTACAGGGCTCAAGCACCATATATTTT
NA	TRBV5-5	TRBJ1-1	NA	CVSSFAGALAYTEAFF	TGTGTCAGCAGCTTTGCGGGTGCCTTAGCCTACACTGAAGCTTTCTTT
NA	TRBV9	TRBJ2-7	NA	CASSGGVCSYEQYF	TGTGCCAGCAGCGGGGGGGTGTGCTCCTACGAGCAGTACTTC
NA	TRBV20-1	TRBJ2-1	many	CSARGTVSGDYNEQFF	TGCAGTGCTAGAGGGACGGTAAGCGGAGATTACAATGAGCAGTTCTTC
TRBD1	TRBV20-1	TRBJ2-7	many	CSARDREYEQYF	TGCAGTGCAAGGGACAGGGAGTACGAGCAGTACTTC
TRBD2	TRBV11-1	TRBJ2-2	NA	CASSPREGGNTGELFF	TGTGCCAGCAGTCCCCGGGAGGGGGGGAACACCGGGGAGCTGTTTTTT
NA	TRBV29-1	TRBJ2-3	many	CSVDRPSEGTDTQYF	TGCAGCGTTGACCGGCCTAGCGAGGGAACAGATACGCAGTATTTT
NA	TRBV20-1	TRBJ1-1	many	CSAESGAGEAFF	TGCAGTGCGGAATCGGGGGCGGGTGAAGCTTTCTTT
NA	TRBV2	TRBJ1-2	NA	CASSEGRGANYGYTF	TGTGCCAGCAGTGAAGGCAGGGGAGCTAACTATGGCTACACCTTC